This is a list of T cell receptor beta chains from one sample in a study of T-cell reconstitution after alpha-beta-depleted transplantation in children. TCRdb recomputed calls from the PCR reads with MiXCR, one row per CDR3 protein. This table holds around 380,000 distinct CDR3 sequences, roughly 10% found once. The sample in question was PBMCs from the stem cell graft donor, obtained from the stem cell graft. The receptors come from a human donor who donated a stem cell graft to a child with acute myeloid leukemia. CDR3s include the opening cysteine and the closing phenylalanine or tryptophan.

CDR3aa: CAWSNRGNSEQYF
v_gene: TRBV30
j_gene: TRBJ2-7

CDR3aa: CSPAPLAGAYNEQFF
v_gene: TRBV29-1
j_gene: TRBJ2-1

CDR3aa: CASSQFNKNYGYTF
v_gene: TRBV4-1
j_gene: TRBJ1-2

CDR3aa: CASSPGTGGSNEQFF
v_gene: TRBV7-3
j_gene: TRBJ2-1

CDR3aa: CASSYTGSSYNEQFF
v_gene: TRBV6-2/TRBV6-3
j_gene: TRBJ2-1

CDR3aa: CASSLARYGYTF
v_gene: TRBV7-2
j_gene: TRBJ1-2

CDR3aa: CASSPDPGRGNSPLHF
v_gene: TRBV18
j_gene: TRBJ1-6

CDR3aa: CSGTGKDTQYF
v_gene: TRBV29-1
j_gene: TRBJ2-3

CDR3aa: CASSLRGDWAGRETQYF
v_gene: TRBV27
j_gene: TRBJ2-5

CDR3aa: CASSPDRVSPLHF
v_gene: TRBV28
j_gene: TRBJ1-6

CDR3aa: CSAIPSGRGSLNEQFF
v_gene: TRBV20-1
j_gene: TRBJ2-1

CDR3aa: CATSRGTGPVGYTF
v_gene: TRBV15
j_gene: TRBJ1-2

CDR3aa: CASSNSASNTGELFF
v_gene: TRBV2
j_gene: TRBJ2-2

CDR3aa: CSVTGRVLNEQFF
v_gene: TRBV29-1
j_gene: TRBJ2-1

CDR3aa: CASSLDLSLDTQYF
v_gene: TRBV7-8
j_gene: TRBJ2-3

CDR3aa: CASSQQGSSYEQYF
v_gene: TRBV4-3
j_gene: TRBJ2-7

CDR3aa: CASSLGLEAFF
v_gene: TRBV7-9
j_gene: TRBJ1-1

CDR3aa: CSASRTGESTDTQYF
v_gene: TRBV20-1
j_gene: TRBJ2-3

CDR3aa: CASSLTGDPGQPQHF
v_gene: TRBV7-9
j_gene: TRBJ1-5

CDR3aa: CASSVGQGGYTEAFF
v_gene: TRBV9
j_gene: TRBJ1-1

CDR3aa: CASSLIGTASRGYTF
v_gene: TRBV7-9
j_gene: TRBJ1-2

CDR3aa: CASRTLRDRGEIYDNQPQHF
v_gene: TRBV28
j_gene: TRBJ1-5

CDR3aa: CAINTRDRNTGELFF
v_gene: TRBV10-3
j_gene: TRBJ2-2

CDR3aa: CASSAGLAGTTDTQYF
v_gene: TRBV5-1
j_gene: TRBJ2-3

CDR3aa: CARGAGGNTEAFF
v_gene: TRBV5-3
j_gene: TRBJ1-1

CDR3aa: CASSLEGVAGLYEQYF
v_gene: TRBV5-5
j_gene: TRBJ2-7

CDR3aa: CASSLATGTYTYGYTF
v_gene: TRBV7-9
j_gene: TRBJ1-2